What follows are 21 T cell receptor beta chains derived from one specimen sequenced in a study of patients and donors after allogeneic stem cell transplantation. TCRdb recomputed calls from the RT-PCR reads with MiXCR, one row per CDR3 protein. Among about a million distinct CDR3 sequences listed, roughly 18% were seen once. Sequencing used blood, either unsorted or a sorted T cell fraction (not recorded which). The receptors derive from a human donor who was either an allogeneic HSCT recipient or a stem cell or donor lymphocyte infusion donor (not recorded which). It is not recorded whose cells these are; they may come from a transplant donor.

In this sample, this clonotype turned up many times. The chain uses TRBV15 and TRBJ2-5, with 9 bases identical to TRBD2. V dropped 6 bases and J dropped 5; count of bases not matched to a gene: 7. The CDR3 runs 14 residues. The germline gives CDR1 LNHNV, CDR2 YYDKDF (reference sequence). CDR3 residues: CATSRVAGAETQYF. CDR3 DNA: TGTGCCACCAGTAGGGTAGCGGGGGCGGAGACCCAGTACTTC.

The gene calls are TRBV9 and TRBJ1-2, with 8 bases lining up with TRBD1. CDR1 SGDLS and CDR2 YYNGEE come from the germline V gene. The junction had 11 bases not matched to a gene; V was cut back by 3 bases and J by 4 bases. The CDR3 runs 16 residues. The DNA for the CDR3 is TGTGCCAGCAGCGCGGACAGGGAGACTCGTATCTATGGCTACACCTTC. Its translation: CASSADRETRIYGYTF.

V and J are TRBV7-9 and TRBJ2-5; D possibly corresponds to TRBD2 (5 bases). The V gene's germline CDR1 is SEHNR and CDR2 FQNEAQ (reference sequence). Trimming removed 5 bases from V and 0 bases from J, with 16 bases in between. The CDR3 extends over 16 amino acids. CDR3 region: CASSKGIAPDQETQYF. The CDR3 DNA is TGTGCCAGCAGCAAAGGGATAGCGCCCGACCAAGAGACCCAGTACTTC.

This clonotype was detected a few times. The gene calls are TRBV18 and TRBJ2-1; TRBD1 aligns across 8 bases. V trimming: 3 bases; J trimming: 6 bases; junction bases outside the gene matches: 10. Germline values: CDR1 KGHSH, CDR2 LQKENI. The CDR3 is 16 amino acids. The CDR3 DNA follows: TGTGCCAGCTCACCGTTCATTCGGGACAGGTTCAATGAGCAGTTCTTC. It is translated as CASSPFIRDRFNEQFF.

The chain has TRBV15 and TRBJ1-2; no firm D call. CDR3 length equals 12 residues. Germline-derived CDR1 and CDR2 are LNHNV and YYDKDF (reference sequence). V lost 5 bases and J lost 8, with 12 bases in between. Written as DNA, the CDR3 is TGTGCCACCAGCCAAAGACTTCACGGCTACACCTTC. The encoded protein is CATSQRLHGYTF.

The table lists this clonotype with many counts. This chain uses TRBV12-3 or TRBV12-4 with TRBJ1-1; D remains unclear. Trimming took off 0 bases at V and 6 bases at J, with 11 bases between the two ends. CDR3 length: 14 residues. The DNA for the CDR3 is TGTGCCAGCAGTTTAGCGTGGGGTTGGGCTGAAGCTTTCTTT. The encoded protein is CASSLAWGWAEAFF.

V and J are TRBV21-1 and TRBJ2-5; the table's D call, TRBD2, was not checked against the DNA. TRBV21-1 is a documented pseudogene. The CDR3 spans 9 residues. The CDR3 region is CAREGPQYF. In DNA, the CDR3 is TGTGCCAGGGAGGGACCCCAGTACTTC.

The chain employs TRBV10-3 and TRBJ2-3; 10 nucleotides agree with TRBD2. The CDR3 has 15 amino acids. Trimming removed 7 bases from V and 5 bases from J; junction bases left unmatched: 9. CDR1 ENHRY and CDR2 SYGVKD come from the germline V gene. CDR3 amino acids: CAIMRASGREDTQYF. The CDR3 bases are TGTGCCATCATGAGGGCTAGCGGGAGAGAAGATACGCAGTATTTT.

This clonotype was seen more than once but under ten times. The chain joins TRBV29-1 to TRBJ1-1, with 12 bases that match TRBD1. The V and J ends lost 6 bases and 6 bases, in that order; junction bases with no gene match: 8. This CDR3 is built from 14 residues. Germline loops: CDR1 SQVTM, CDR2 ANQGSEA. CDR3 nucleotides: TGCAGCGTGGGACAGGGGGCCAGGCGATCTGAAGCTTTCTTT. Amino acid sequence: CSVGQGARRSEAFF.

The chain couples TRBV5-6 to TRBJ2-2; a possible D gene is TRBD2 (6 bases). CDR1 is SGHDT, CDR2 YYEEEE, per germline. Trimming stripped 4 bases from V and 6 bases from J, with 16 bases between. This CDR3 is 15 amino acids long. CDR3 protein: CASSRRDSRPGELFF. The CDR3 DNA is TGTGCCAGCAGCCGCCGGGACTCGAGGCCCGGGGAGCTGTTTTTT.

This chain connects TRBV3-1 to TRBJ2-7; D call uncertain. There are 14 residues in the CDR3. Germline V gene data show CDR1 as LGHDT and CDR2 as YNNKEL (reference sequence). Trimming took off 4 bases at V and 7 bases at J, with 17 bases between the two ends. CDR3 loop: CASSPQVLVREQYF. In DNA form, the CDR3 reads TGTGCCAGCAGCCCCCAAGTGCTCGTACGGGAGCAGTACTTC.

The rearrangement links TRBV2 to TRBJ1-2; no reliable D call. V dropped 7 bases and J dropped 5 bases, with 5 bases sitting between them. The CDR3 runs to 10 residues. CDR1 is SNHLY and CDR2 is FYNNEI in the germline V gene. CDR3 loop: CASMGYGYTF. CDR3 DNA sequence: TGTGCCAGCATGGGGTATGGCTACACCTTC.

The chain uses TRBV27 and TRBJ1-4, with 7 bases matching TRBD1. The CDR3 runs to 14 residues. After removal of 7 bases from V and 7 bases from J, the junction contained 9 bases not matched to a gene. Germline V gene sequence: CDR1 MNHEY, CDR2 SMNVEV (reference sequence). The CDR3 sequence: CASKSQGVGEKLFF. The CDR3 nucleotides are TGTGCCAGCAAGAGCCAGGGGGTTGGTGAAAAACTGTTTTTT.

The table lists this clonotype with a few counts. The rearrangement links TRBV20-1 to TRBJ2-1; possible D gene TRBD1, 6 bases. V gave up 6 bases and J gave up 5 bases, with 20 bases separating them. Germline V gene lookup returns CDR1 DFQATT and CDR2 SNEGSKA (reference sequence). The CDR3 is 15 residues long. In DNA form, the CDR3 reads TGCAGTGCACGAGGGGGTAGTGGGCCCAACAATGAGCAGTTCTTC. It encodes CSARGGSGPNNEQFF.

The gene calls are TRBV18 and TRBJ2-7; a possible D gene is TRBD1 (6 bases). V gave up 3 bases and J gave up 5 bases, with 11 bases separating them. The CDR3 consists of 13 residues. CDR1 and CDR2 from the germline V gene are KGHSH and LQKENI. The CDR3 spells CASSPGEGDEQYF. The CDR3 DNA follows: TGTGCCAGCTCACCCGGTGAGGGGGACGAGCAGTACTTC.

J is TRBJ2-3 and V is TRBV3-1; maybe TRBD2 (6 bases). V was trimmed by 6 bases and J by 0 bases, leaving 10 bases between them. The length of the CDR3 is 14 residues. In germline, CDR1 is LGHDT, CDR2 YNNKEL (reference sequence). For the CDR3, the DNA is TGTGCCAGCAGGAAAAGCGGGAGCACAGATACGCAGTATTTT. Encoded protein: CASRKSGSTDTQYF.

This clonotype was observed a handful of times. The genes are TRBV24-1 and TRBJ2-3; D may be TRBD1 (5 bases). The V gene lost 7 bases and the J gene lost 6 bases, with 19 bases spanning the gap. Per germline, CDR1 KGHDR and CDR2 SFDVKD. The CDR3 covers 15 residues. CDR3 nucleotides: TGTGCCACCAGGACCTTCTGCGGCTCAGGGGATACGCAGTATTTT. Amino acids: CATRTFCGSGDTQYF.

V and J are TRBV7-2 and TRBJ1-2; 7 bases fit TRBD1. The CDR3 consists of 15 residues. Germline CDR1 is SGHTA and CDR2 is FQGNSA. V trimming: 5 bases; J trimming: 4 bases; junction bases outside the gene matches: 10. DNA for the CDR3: TGTGCCAGCAGCCAGGGACAGCCACTTGGCTATGGCTACACCTTC. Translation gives CASSQGQPLGYGYTF. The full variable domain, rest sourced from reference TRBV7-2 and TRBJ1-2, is GAGVSQSPSNKVTEKGKDVELRCDPISGHTALYWYRQSLGQGLEFLIYFQGNSAPDKSGLPSDRFSAERTGGSVSTLTIQRTQQEDSAVYLCASSQGQPLGYGYTFGSGTRLTVV.

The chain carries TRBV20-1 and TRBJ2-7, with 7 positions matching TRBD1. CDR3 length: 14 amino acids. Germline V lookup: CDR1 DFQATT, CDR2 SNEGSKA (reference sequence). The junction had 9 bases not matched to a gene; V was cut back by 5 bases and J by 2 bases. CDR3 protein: CSAPGEGAPYEQYF. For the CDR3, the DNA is TGCAGTGCTCCTGGCGAGGGGGCCCCCTACGAGCAGTACTTC.

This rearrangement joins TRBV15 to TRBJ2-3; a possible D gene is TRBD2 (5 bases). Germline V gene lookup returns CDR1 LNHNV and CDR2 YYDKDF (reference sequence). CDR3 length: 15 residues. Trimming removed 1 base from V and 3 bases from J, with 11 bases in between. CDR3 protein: CATSRGASGTDTQYF. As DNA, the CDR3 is TGTGCCACCAGCAGAGGAGCCTCGGGGACAGATACGCAGTATTTT.

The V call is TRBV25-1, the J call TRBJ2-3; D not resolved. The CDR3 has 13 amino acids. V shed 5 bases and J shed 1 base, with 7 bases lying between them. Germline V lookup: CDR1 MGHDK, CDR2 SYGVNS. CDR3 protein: CASSSARTDTQYF. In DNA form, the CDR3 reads TGTGCCAGCAGTTCGGCGCGCACAGATACGCAGTATTTT.